A single sample gave rise to the 26 T cell receptor beta chains below, sequenced in a study of cytomegalovirus exposure and HLA in healthy donors. Researchers ran the PCR with 60 Vbeta and 13 Jbeta primers. The data were produced by immunoSEQ multiplex PCR, yet TCRdb's version contains in-frame clones alone and is incomplete. The sample shows 150,000 to 200,000 clones, about 85% of them seen only once. Input material: PBMCs. Every receptor here comes from a girl aged 10 to 17 in good health and CMV-seropositive.

This clone has just one count. The V gene is TRBV19, the J gene TRBJ2-7; maybe TRBD1 (5 bases). CDR3 length: 13 amino acids. The germline V gene has CDR1 LNHDA and CDR2 SQIVND (reference sequence). Trimming pared 4 bases from V and 5 bases from J, leaving 12 bases between. This CDR3 is CASSSSTVNEQYF. The DNA for the CDR3 is TGTGCCAGTAGTAGCTCGACAGTAAACGAGCAGTACTTC.

V gene TRBV19 combines with J gene TRBJ2-7, with D possibly matching TRBD2 (5 bases). Per the germline V gene, CDR1 is LNHDA and CDR2 is SQIVND (reference sequence). The CDR3 has 12 residues. V shed 3 bases and J shed 6 bases, with 9 bases lying between them. Written as DNA, the CDR3 is TGTGCCAGTAGTATTGGTCGGGGCGAGCAGTACTTC. It encodes CASSIGRGEQYF. Together with reference TRBV19 and TRBJ2-7, the CDR3 gives the full variable domain: DGGITQSPKYLFRKEGQNVTLSCEQNLNHDAMYWYRQDPGQGLRLIYYSQIVNDFQKGDIAEGYSVSREKKESFPLTVTSAQKNPTAFYLCASSIGRGEQYFGPGTRLTVT.

This clone showed up just a few times. This sequence joins TRBV19 and TRBJ1-1, with D perhaps TRBD1 (6 bases). Germline CDR1 is LNHDA and CDR2 is SQIVND (reference sequence). Trimming removed 1 base at V and 5 bases at J, with 11 bases between. The CDR3 is made up of 14 amino acids. CDR3 amino acids: CASSIAGAGTEAFF. The CDR3 DNA is TGTGCCAGTAGTATAGCAGGGGCCGGAACTGAAGCTTTCTTT.

The V gene is TRBV5-1, the J gene TRBJ2-7, with 9 nucleotides matching TRBD2. Unmatched junction bases numbered 6, after V lost 2 bases and J lost 6 bases. This CDR3 is 14 amino acids long. Germline CDR1 reads SGHRS; CDR2 reads YFSETQ. The CDR3 DNA is TGCGCCAGCAGCTTTAGCGGGAGTGGGGGCGAGCAGTACTTC. It is translated as CASSFSGSGGEQYF.

This clone occurred a few times. The chain uses TRBV29-1 and TRBJ2-7; TRBD1 matches 9 bases. The germline V gene has CDR1 SQVTM and CDR2 ANQGSEA. V trimming: 6 bases; J trimming: 2 bases; junction bases outside the gene matches: 11. This CDR3 contains 15 residues. DNA for the CDR3: TGCAGCGTGGGGACAGGGCGGACCAATACCTACGAGCAGTACTTC. Amino acid sequence: CSVGTGRTNTYEQYF.

The genes are TRBV5-1 and TRBJ2-5; D gene ambiguous. CDR1 and CDR2 from the germline V gene are SGHRS and YFSETQ. V was cut by 0 bases and J by 1 base, with 10 bases left in between. This CDR3 is built from 15 residues. DNA of the CDR3: TGCGCCAGCAGCTTGGACCTCTACTCCCAAGAGACCCAGTACTTC. It translates to CASSLDLYSQETQYF.

This chain joins TRBV18 and TRBJ2-1; D is possibly TRBD2 (5 bases). Germline V gives CDR1 KGHSH, CDR2 LQKENI. This CDR3 region has 19 residues. Trimming pared 2 bases from V and 0 bases from J, leaving 20 bases between. The CDR3 bases are TGTGCCAGCTCACCAGCGGGTTGGGTTGTTTTGGGCTCCTACAATGAGCAGTTCTTC. Amino acid sequence: CASSPAGWVVLGSYNEQFF.

V is TRBV6-1 and J is TRBJ2-5; D is possibly TRBD2 (6 bases). Germline CDR1 reads MNHNS; CDR2 reads SASEGT. The CDR3 is made up of 15 amino acids. Trimming shortened V by 2 bases and J by 3 bases, and 13 bases separated the two germline ends. DNA for the CDR3: TGTGCCAGCAGTGAAATCCCGCGGGATGAAGAGACCCAGTACTTC. Translating gives CASSEIPRDEETQYF.

The chain recombines TRBV5-1 with TRBJ2-2, with 13 bases aligning to TRBD2. The CDR3 is 17 amino acids. J lost 1 base, V lost 4 bases, and 4 bases had no gene match. From germline, CDR1 is SGHRS and CDR2 YFSETQ. Here the CDR3 reads CASSARTSGRNTGELFF. The CDR3 DNA reads as TGCGCCAGCAGCGCTCGGACTAGCGGGAGGAACACCGGGGAGCTGTTTTTT.

The chain links TRBV25-1 to TRBJ2-5; D unresolved. The CDR3 loop spans 14 amino acids. Per germline, CDR1 MGHDK and CDR2 SYGVNS. V was clipped by 1 base and J by 0 bases, with 6 bases between them. The CDR3, as DNA: TGTGCCAGCAGTGAATCGCCAGACCAAGAGACCCAGTACTTC. This encodes CASSESPDQETQYF. Full variable domain (rest looked up from reference TRBV25-1 and TRBJ2-5): EADIYQTPRYLVIGTGKKITLECSQTMGHDKMYWYQQDPGMELHLIHYSYGVNSTEKGDLSSESTVSRIRTEHFPLTLESARPSHTSQYLCASSESPDQETQYFGPGTRLLVL.

The rearrangement links TRBV6-6 to TRBJ2-3; 7 positions match TRBD2. The ends lost 10 bases at V and 0 bases at J; junction bases unmatched: 7. The CDR3 spans 14 residues. Germline loops: CDR1 MNHNY, CDR2 SVGAGI (reference sequence). CDR3 region: CATLAAPSTDTQYF. Written as DNA, the CDR3 is TGTGCCACCCTAGCGGCCCCTAGCACAGATACGCAGTATTTT.

This clone was detected only a few times. V usage is TRBV27 and J usage is TRBJ1-1, with D unclear. The CDR3 covers 13 residues. Germline CDR1 is MNHEY and CDR2 is SMNVEV (reference sequence). V lost 3 bases to trimming and J lost 1 base, with 6 bases between them. The CDR3 sequence: CASSLERNTEAFF. The CDR3 nucleotides read TGTGCCAGCAGTTTGGAGAGGAACACTGAAGCTTTCTTT.

The rearrangement joins TRBV27 to TRBJ2-5, with 7 bases aligning to TRBD2. Germline V gene sequence: CDR1 MNHEY, CDR2 SMNVEV (reference sequence). The CDR3 runs to 15 residues. V dropped 5 bases and J dropped 5; count of bases not matched to a gene: 11. CDR3 amino acids: CASSPPGLGGETQYF. In nucleotides, the CDR3 is TGTGCCAGCAGTCCACCGGGGCTGGGAGGGGAGACCCAGTACTTC.

This clone has only one observation. This sequence joins TRBV29-1 and TRBJ2-2; TRBD2 matches at 9 bases. The CDR3 is 14 amino acids. With 5 bases clipped from V and 4 bases from J, the junction kept 5 bases outside the gene matches. The V gene's germline CDR1 is SQVTM and CDR2 ANQGSEA. CDR3 in amino acids: CSVLAGVGTGELFF. The CDR3 DNA sequence: TGCAGCGTTTTAGCGGGAGTAGGCACCGGGGAGCTGTTTTTT.

V is TRBV18 and J is TRBJ1-1, with 7 bases lining up with TRBD1. The V gene end was trimmed by 6 bases and the J gene end by 1 base; junction bases not matched to a gene: 8. Germline assignment: CDR1 KGHSH and CDR2 LQKENI. The length of the CDR3 is 15 residues. The CDR3 DNA sequence: TGTGCCAGCTCCCAGGGACAGCCGAGGAACACTGAAGCTTTCTTT. The encoded protein is CASSQGQPRNTEAFF.

V and J are TRBV2 and TRBJ1-2; TRBD1 agrees at 10 bases. V gave up 3 bases and J gave up 8 bases; unmatched junction bases: 6. Looked up from germline, CDR1 is SNHLY and CDR2 is FYNNEI. The CDR3 loop spans 14 amino acids. The CDR3 sequence is CASSDPSTGGGYTF. The CDR3 coding sequence is TGTGCCAGCAGTGACCCCTCGACAGGGGGCGGCTACACCTTC.

This rearrangement joins TRBV7-3 to TRBJ1-2, with TRBD1 matching 9 bases. The CDR3 sequence is 15 residues long. V lost 5 bases, J lost 0 bases, and 4 bases stayed unmatched. Germline values: CDR1 SGHTA, CDR2 FQGTGA. The CDR3 nucleotides are TGTGCCAGCAGCCCCGGGACAGGGACTAACTATGGCTACACCTTC. Translation: CASSPGTGTNYGYTF.

The V call is TRBV11-2, the J call TRBJ2-5, with a weak D call TRBD1 (5 bases). Germline loops: CDR1 SGHAT, CDR2 FQNNGV. The CDR3 runs to 15 residues. V lost 0 bases, J lost 4 bases, and 12 bases lay in between. The CDR3 sequence: CASSLEAGRGETQYF. The CDR3 nucleotides read TGTGCCAGCAGCTTAGAGGCAGGGCGAGGAGAGACCCAGTACTTC. Full variable domain (outside the CDR3, taken from reference TRBV11-2 and TRBJ2-5): EAGVAQSPRYKIIEKRQSVAFWCNPISGHATLYWYQQILGQGPKLLIQFQNNGVVDDSQLPKDRFSAERLKGVDSTLKIQPAKLEDSAVYLCASSLEAGRGETQYFGPGTRLLVL.

The chain is built from TRBV5-1 and TRBJ1-5, with 7 bases identical to TRBD1. The germline V gene has CDR1 SGHRS and CDR2 YFSETQ. With 0 bases clipped from V and 4 bases from J, the junction kept 4 bases outside the gene matches. The CDR3 totals 15 residues. The CDR3, as DNA: TGCGCCAGCAGCTTGGGGCAGGGGGAGAATCAGCCCCAGCATTTT. This translates into CASSLGQGENQPQHF.

This clone turned up a few times. This chain joins TRBV29-1 and TRBJ1-1; unclear D gene. Germline values: CDR1 SQVTM, CDR2 ANQGSEA. This CDR3 has 11 amino acids. Trimming took 4 bases from V and 0 from J, leaving 3 bases between them. CDR3 amino acids: CSVVMNTEAFF. CDR3 DNA: TGCAGCGTTGTCATGAACACTGAAGCTTTCTTT.

The CDR3: CASSYSPAFF. CDR3 coding DNA: TGTGCCAGCAGTTACTCCCCGGCTTTCTTT. The chain recombines TRBV6-6 with TRBJ1-1; D unresolved. Trimming took off 0 bases at V and 11 bases at J, with 4 bases between the two ends. This CDR3 is built from 10 residues. Germline V CDR1 and CDR2: MNHNY, SVGAGI (reference sequence).

This clone was seen a few times. This chain connects TRBV6-5 to TRBJ2-3, with D possibly TRBD2 on 6 matching bases. The CDR3 is 14 residues long. The V end was cut by 6 bases, the J end by 5 bases, with 15 bases between. Germline V gene sequence: CDR1 MNHEY, CDR2 SVGAGI. The CDR3 here is CASRPSGTRDTQYF. The CDR3, as DNA: TGTGCCAGCAGGCCCTCCGGGACTCGAGATACGCAGTATTTT.

Notes on this clone: A junction end diverges from the germline sequence, so it may reflect a read error. V and J are TRBV2 and TRBJ2-1; D is undetermined. The CDR3 spans 13 residues. The V gene's germline CDR1 is SNHLY and CDR2 FYNNEI. CDR3 in amino acids: CASTEDLYNEQFF. The CDR3 nucleotides are TGTGCCAGCACTGAAGATCTGTACAATGAGCAGTTCTTC.

The chain recombines TRBV21-1 with TRBJ1-1; the DNA was not compared with TRBD1, the D call given in the table. TRBV21-1 represents a pseudogene. The CDR3 consists of 15 residues. CDR3 sequence (DNA): TGTGCCAGCAGCGACAGAGAGCTCATGAACACTGAAGCTTTCTTT. It is translated as CASSDRELMNTEAFF.

The V call is TRBV7-9, the J call TRBJ2-5; 8 positions match TRBD1. V was pared by 5 bases and J by 5 bases, with 7 bases of the junction left unmatched. Germline CDR1 is SEHNR and CDR2 is FQNEAQ (reference sequence). The length of the CDR3 is 14 residues. The CDR3 spells CASSPDRGRETQYF. DNA for the CDR3: TGTGCCAGCAGCCCTGACAGGGGTCGGGAGACCCAGTACTTC.

V is TRBV15 and J is TRBJ1-1; 7 positions agree with TRBD1. CDR1 is LNHNV and CDR2 is YYDKDF in the germline V gene (reference sequence). The V segment lost 0 bases and the J segment 2 bases; nucleotides outside the gene matches: 6. This CDR3 comprises 16 residues. The DNA for the CDR3 is TGTGCCACCAGCAGAGATTTCGGACAGGTTAACACTGAAGCTTTCTTT. Translating gives CATSRDFGQVNTEAFF.